This T cell receptor beta chain is from a study of shared clonotypes between healthy human individuals. A remark on this clone: Its specificity is unknown.

Selected positively for CCR7 and CD45RO-negative, naive CD8 cells excluded terminally differentiated effector memory CD45RA+ cells. Using immunoSEQ multiplex PCR, the repertoire was profiled, and TCRdb retains in-frame clones only, with some absent. The sample includes around 1,900,000 clones, roughly 95% of them seen just once. Germline lookup yields CDR1 SGHTA and CDR2 FQGNSA. This CDR3 region has 13 residues. J gave up 5 bases and V 5 bases, and 5 bases lay outside the gene matches. Study-wide results and limits: Since donors were few, the genetic and exposure-history diversity represented was limited.

The gene calls are TRBV7-2 and TRBJ2-7, with 8 nucleotides matching TRBD1. The clonotype originates from a man younger than 30 in good health. Some clones in this sample may be carry-over from other donors' samples. Sequenced: naive CD8+ T cells from PBMCs. The CDR3 reads CASSTRQGNEQYF. CDR3 sequence (DNA): TGTGCCAGCAGCACACGACAGGGGAACGAGCAGTACTTC.